Detailed here is one T cell receptor beta chain. These data come from a study of synovial regulatory T cells in juvenile arthritis. Germline loops: CDR1 SGHTA, CDR2 FQGNSA. The CDR3 has 14 residues. DNA is not on record. The method was immunoSEQ multiplex PCR; TCRdb's version includes in-frame clones alone and lacks a portion of them. The record lists approximately 7,000 clones, of which the ten most abundant hold around 1.7%. Sequenced input: Treg cells from blood. Subset specified: remaining (HLA-DR-negative) circulating blood Treg cells. This receptor was obtained from a donor between 2 and 29 years old with juvenile idiopathic arthritis. V gene TRBV7-2 combines with J gene TRBJ2-7; as DNA is missing, the TRBD1 call by TCRdb cannot be tested. The CDR3 reads CASSSRTALYEQYF.